This record looks at one TCR beta chain sequence and its context. The CDR3 is 18 amino acids. CDR1 is SNHLY and CDR2 is FYNNEI in the germline V gene. V lost 7 bases to trimming and J lost 2 bases; unmatched junction nucleotides: 12. The sample is drawn from a study of CD8+CD57+ T cells in acquired aplastic anemia. Study as a whole: On average, sorted CD4+ and CD8+ cells gave approximately 3 ug of DNA.

The study profiled TCR beta VDJ and CDR3 using genomic DNA as template. TCRdb reanalysed the reads using MiXCR and keeps one entry per CDR3 protein. Here the sample spans hundreds of thousands of distinct CDR3 sequences, roughly 53% being singletons. Patients selected for sequencing had displayed CD8+CD57+ cell expansion by flow cytometry. Everyone among the patients had severe acquired aplastic anemia. Blood sampling was performed on the patients, and none of them had received therapy by then. This chain uses TRBV2 with TRBJ2-7; TRBD2 aligns across 15 bases. Sequenced sample: sorted CD4+, CD8+, or CD8+CD57+ T cells (not recorded which) from PBMCs. The TCR comes from a human donor with aplastic anemia. In DNA, the CDR3 is TGTGCCAGCACTGGACTAGCGGGAGGGACGGGGGGAACCTACGAGCAGTACTTC. This codes for CASTGLAGGTGGTYEQYF.